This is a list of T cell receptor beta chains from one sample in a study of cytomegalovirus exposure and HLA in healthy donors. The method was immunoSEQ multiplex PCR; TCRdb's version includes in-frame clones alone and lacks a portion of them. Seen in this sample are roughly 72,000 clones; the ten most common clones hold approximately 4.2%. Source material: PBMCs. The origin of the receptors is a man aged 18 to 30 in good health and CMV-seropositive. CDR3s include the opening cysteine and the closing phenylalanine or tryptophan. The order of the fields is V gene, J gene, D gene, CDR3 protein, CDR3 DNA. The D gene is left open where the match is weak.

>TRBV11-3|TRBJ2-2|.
CASSFRANGELFF
TGTGCCAGCAGCTTCCGAGCGAACGGGGAGCTGTTTTTT
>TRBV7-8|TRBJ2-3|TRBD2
CASSPIARGARYTDTQYF
TGTGCCAGCAGCCCTATAGCGCGGGGGGCGAGGTACACAGATACGCAGTATTTT
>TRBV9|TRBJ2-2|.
CASGPALNTGELFF
TGTGCCAGCGGGCCGGCCTTGAACACCGGGGAGCTGTTTTTT
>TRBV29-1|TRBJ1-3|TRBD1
CSVGTGGSGNTIYF
TGCAGCGTTGGGACAGGGGGCTCTGGAAACACCATATATTTT
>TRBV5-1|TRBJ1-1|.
CASSRDAGSDTEAFF
TGCGCCAGCAGTCGTGATGCTGGTAGCGACACTGAAGCTTTCTTT
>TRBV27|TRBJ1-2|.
CASSISSGAPHGYTF
TGTGCCAGCAGTATATCGTCGGGTGCTCCCCATGGCTACACCTTC
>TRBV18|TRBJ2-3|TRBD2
CASSSTSGEDTQYF
TGTGCCAGCTCATCGACTAGCGGGGAAGATACGCAGTATTTT
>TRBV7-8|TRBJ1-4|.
CASSSPDSYEKLFF
TGTGCCAGCAGCTCCCCGGACAGTTACGAAAAACTGTTTTTT
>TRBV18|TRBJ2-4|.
CASSPEDIQYF
TGTGCCAGCTCACCAGAGGACATTCAGTACTTC
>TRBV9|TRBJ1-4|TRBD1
CASSVGRTGVNEKLFF
TGTGCCAGCAGCGTTGGCCGGACAGGTGTGAATGAAAAACTGTTTTTT
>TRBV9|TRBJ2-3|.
CASSVLALSTDTQYF
TGTGCCAGCAGCGTTCTAGCGCTTAGCACAGATACGCAGTATTTT
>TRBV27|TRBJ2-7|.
CASSLSWPSSYEQYF
TGTGCCAGCAGTTTATCGTGGCCATCCTCCTACGAGCAGTACTTC
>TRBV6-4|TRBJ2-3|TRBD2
CASSDGSGGTDTQYF
TGTGCCAGCAGTGACGGTAGCGGGGGCACAGATACGCAGTATTTT
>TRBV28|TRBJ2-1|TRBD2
CASRSTSGRASGEQFF
TGTGCCAGCAGGTCGACTAGCGGGAGGGCCTCGGGTGAGCAGTTCTTC
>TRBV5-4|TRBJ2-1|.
CASSGVGSGYNEQFF
TGTGCCAGCAGCGGCGTCGGGTCGGGGTACAATGAGCAGTTCTTC
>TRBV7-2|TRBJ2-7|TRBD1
CASSSPRDRLYEQYF
TGTGCCAGCAGCTCCCCTCGGGACAGACTCTACGAGCAGTACTTC